The 31 T cell receptor beta chains presented below share a single source sample, sequenced in a study of blood T cell repertoires in COVID-19. Some clones are missing from TCRdb's copy, which holds only in-frame ones; the method was immunoSEQ multiplex PCR. The data show around 69,000 clones, with about 84% seen just once and under 2% held by the top ten. Sequencing was done on a sample of peripheral blood. The receptors were gathered from a woman aged 55-69 years with acute or convalescent COVID-19.

The rearrangement joins TRBV5-1 to TRBJ1-6; tentative D call: TRBD1 (5 bases). Trimming stripped 4 bases from V and 4 bases from J, with 15 bases between. Germline-derived CDR1 and CDR2 are SGHRS and YFSETQ. The CDR3 sequence is 16 residues long. DNA for the CDR3: TGCGCCAGCAGCCGGAGCCCGGGGGAGTATAATTCACCCCTCCACTTT. Its translation is CASSRSPGEYNSPLHF.

The chain links TRBV10-1 to TRBJ2-1, with TRBD1 matching over 10 bases. The CDR3 has 17 residues. V shed 0 bases and J 3 bases; nucleotides not matched to a gene: 5. The germline CDR1 and CDR2 sequences are WNHNN and SYGVQD (reference sequence). CDR3 region: CASSESVTGGLYNEQFF. As DNA, the CDR3 is TGCGCCAGCAGTGAGTCCGTGACAGGGGGCCTCTACAATGAGCAGTTCTTC.

This chain joins TRBV11-2 and TRBJ2-3; the match to TRBD2 covers 9 bases. From germline, CDR1 is SGHAT and CDR2 FQNNGV. V dropped 5 bases and J dropped 6; count of bases not matched to a gene: 12. The CDR3 consists of 16 residues. In nucleotides, the CDR3 is TGTGCCAGCAGCCTAACGGCGCTCGCGGGGGGGGATACGCAGTATTTT. It codes for CASSLTALAGGDTQYF.

The chain joins TRBV2 to TRBJ1-2; the match to TRBD1 covers 8 bases. CDR3 length equals 14 residues. The junction had 8 bases not matched to a gene; V was cut back by 3 bases and J by 8 bases. CDR1 is SNHLY and CDR2 is FYNNEI in the germline V gene. The CDR3 sequence is CASSESRGPLGYTF. CDR3 DNA sequence: TGTGCCAGCAGTGAGTCCAGGGGGCCCCTAGGCTACACCTTC. Full variable domain (outside the CDR3, taken from reference TRBV2 and TRBJ1-2): EPEVTQTPSHQVTQMGQEVILRCVPISNHLYFYWYRQILGQKVEFLVSFYNNEISEKSEIFDDQFSVERPDGSNFTLKIRSTKLEDSAMYFCASSESRGPLGYTFGSGTRLTVV.

This chain joins TRBV5-1 and TRBJ1-4; the match to TRBD1 covers 10 bases. Per germline, CDR1 SGHRS and CDR2 YFSETQ. The CDR3 has 15 residues. J gave up 4 bases and V 3 bases, and 3 bases lay outside the gene matches. CDR3 protein: CASSWTGGSNEKLFF. In DNA form, the CDR3 reads TGCGCCAGCAGCTGGACAGGGGGTAGTAATGAAAAACTGTTTTTT.

The chain links TRBV7-3 to TRBJ2-3, with D unresolved. The CDR3 contains 13 residues. The germline V gene has CDR1 SGHTA and CDR2 FQGTGA. V dropped 1 base and J dropped 6 bases, with 8 bases sitting between them. Here the CDR3 DNA reads TGTGCCAGCAGCTTAAGCCCCGGGGATACGCAGTATTTT. Translation: CASSLSPGDTQYF.

The chain employs TRBV2 and TRBJ2-5; D is perhaps TRBD2 (5 bases). This CDR3 region has 12 residues. Trimming cost V 7 bases and J 5 bases, with 11 bases left between them. Per the germline V gene, CDR1 is SNHLY and CDR2 is FYNNEI. CDR3 coding DNA: TGTGCCAGCACCCCTAGCACTGAGACCCAGTACTTC. Its translation is CASTPSTETQYF.

This clone showed up just a few times. This chain connects TRBV2 to TRBJ2-5; 9 nucleotides agree with TRBD2. The CDR3 has 12 amino acids. Germline V gene data show CDR1 as SNHLY and CDR2 as FYNNEI. The trim removed 7 bases at V and 5 bases at J, leaving 2 bases unmatched. CDR3 nucleotide sequence: TGTGCCAGCAAGGCGGGGGGGGAGACCCAGTACTTC. It codes for CASKAGGETQYF.

The chain combines TRBV7-2 with TRBJ2-1; tentative D call: TRBD2 (5 bases). The CDR3 runs 15 residues. Germline CDR1 reads SGHTA; CDR2 reads FQGNSA. Deletions cut 5 bases from V and 0 bases from J, with 11 bases between. The CDR3 bases are TGTGCCAGCAGCCCAGCGGAGAGCTCCTACAATGAGCAGTTCTTC. Protein product: CASSPAESSYNEQFF.

This chain uses TRBV15 with TRBJ1-2; no firm D call. The CDR3 runs to 14 residues. Trimming shortened V by 1 base and J by 2 bases, and 8 bases separated the two germline ends. Germline assignment: CDR1 LNHNV and CDR2 YYDKDF (reference sequence). The CDR3 loop is CATSRGDGNYGYTF. The CDR3 bases are TGTGCCACCAGCAGAGGCGACGGGAACTATGGCTACACCTTC.

The V call is TRBV2, the J call TRBJ1-1; no firm D call. This CDR3 has 14 amino acids. Trimming took off 5 bases at V and 1 base at J, with 11 bases between the two ends. Germline values: CDR1 SNHLY, CDR2 FYNNEI. CDR3 DNA: TGTGCCAGCAGTTGGTCACAGACGAACACTGAAGCTTTCTTT. Residues: CASSWSQTNTEAFF.

The V call is TRBV6-6, the J call TRBJ1-3; D gene ambiguous. Germline V gene sequence: CDR1 MNHNY, CDR2 SVGAGI (reference sequence). Trimming pared 5 bases from V and 0 bases from J, leaving 11 bases between. The CDR3 contains 15 residues. CDR3 sequence reads: CASSKPGNSGNTIYF. The DNA of the CDR3 is TGTGCCAGCAGTAAGCCAGGCAACTCTGGAAACACCATATATTTT.

The rearrangement links TRBV5-4 to TRBJ2-1, with D possibly TRBD2 on 6 matching bases. Germline loops: CDR1 SGHNT, CDR2 YYREEE (reference sequence). CDR3 size: 14 residues. With 4 bases removed from V and 12 bases from J, the gap between germline ends came to 20 bases. The DNA of the CDR3 is TGTGCCAGCAGCCGAGACACAACTAGGAGGGGGCAGTTCTTC. Translation gives CASSRDTTRRGQFF. Variable domain in full (rest from reference TRBV5-4 and TRBJ2-1): ETGVTQSPTHLIKTRGQQVTLRCSSQSGHNTVSWYQQALGQGPQFIFQYYREEENGRGNFPPRFSGLQFPNYSSELNVNALELDDSALYLCASSRDTTRRGQFFGPGTRLTVL.

CDR3 in amino acids: CASRAHVSNQPQHF. DNA of the CDR3: TGTGCCAGCAGGGCACACGTTAGCAATCAGCCCCAGCATTTT. This chain links TRBV6-5 with TRBJ1-5; D is unresolved. The CDR3 consists of 14 residues. V was pared by 6 bases and J by 0 bases, with 9 bases between. Per the germline V gene, CDR1 is MNHEY and CDR2 is SVGAGI.

CDR3 bases: TGTGCGAGATCTCGGGACAGGGCTTGGACCTTC. Amino acids: CARSRDRAWTF. The rearrangement joins TRBV30 to TRBJ1-2, with 9 nucleotides matching TRBD1. In germline, CDR1 is GTSNPN, CDR2 SVGIG (reference sequence). The CDR3 loop spans 11 amino acids.

This chain connects TRBV14 to TRBJ2-7; D is undetermined. The germline V gene has CDR1 SGHDN and CDR2 FVKESK. With 6 bases removed from V and 2 bases from J, the gap between germline ends came to 17 bases. CDR3 length: 15 residues. The CDR3 sequence is CASRPNDGSAYEQYF. The CDR3 coding sequence is TGTGCCAGCAGGCCAAATGACGGGTCGGCCTACGAGCAGTACTTC.

The chain recombines TRBV6-5 with TRBJ2-7; maybe TRBD1 (6 bases). The CDR3 has 14 amino acids. Germline V lookup: CDR1 MNHEY, CDR2 SVGAGI. Trimming removed 0 bases from V and 2 bases from J, with 8 bases in between. The CDR3 here is CASSYSTGTYEQYF. The DNA of the CDR3 is TGTGCCAGCAGTTACTCGACAGGTACCTACGAGCAGTACTTC.

The rearrangement joins TRBV5-1 to TRBJ2-7; 14 bases are shared with TRBD2. This CDR3 comprises 16 residues. The germline V gene encodes CDR1 SGHRS and CDR2 YFSETQ. With 4 bases clipped from V and 1 base from J, the junction kept 4 bases outside the gene matches. The CDR3 coding sequence is TGCGCCAGCAGCGGGGGACTAGCGGGAGTATCCTACGAGCAGTACTTC. Protein: CASSGGLAGVSYEQYF.

The V call is TRBV27, the J call TRBJ2-3; 11 positions agree with TRBD2. Unmatched junction bases numbered 3, after V lost 6 bases and J lost 4 bases. From germline, CDR1 is MNHEY and CDR2 SMNVEV (reference sequence). The CDR3 runs 14 residues. CDR3 residues: CASSLAGGPDTQYF. In nucleotides, the CDR3 is TGTGCCAGCAGCCTAGCGGGAGGTCCAGATACGCAGTATTTT.

This chain uses TRBV5-1 with TRBJ2-2, with D unresolved. The CDR3 has 14 amino acids. V lost 0 bases to trimming and J lost 1 base, with 4 bases between them. Per germline, CDR1 SGHRS and CDR2 YFSETQ. CDR3 loop: CASSLAQNTGELFF. CDR3 in DNA: TGCGCCAGCAGCTTGGCCCAGAACACCGGGGAGCTGTTTTTT.

The CDR3 nucleotides read TGTGCCAGCAGCCAATCCACCTCGGGGAGGGAAGGGAGTGGCTACACCTTC. Translation: CASSQSTSGREGSGYTF. This chain uses TRBV4-2 with TRBJ1-2, with no clear D. Germline V gives CDR1 LGHNA, CDR2 YNFKEQ. The V end lost 2 bases, the J end lost 7 bases, and 23 bases lay between the germline ends. This CDR3 region has 17 residues.

The rearrangement links TRBV10-3 to TRBJ2-7; D gene unclear. Between the trimmed V and J ends, which lost 2 bases and 3 bases, there was a span of 5 bases. Germline-derived CDR1 and CDR2 are ENHRY and SYGVKD. The CDR3 runs 12 residues. CDR3 sequence reads: CAISEPNYEQYF. The CDR3 DNA sequence: TGTGCCATCAGTGAGCCTAACTACGAGCAGTACTTC.

The chain joins TRBV12-3 or TRBV12-4 to TRBJ1-2, with D possibly TRBD1 on 6 matching bases. This CDR3 has 13 residues. Trimming left V 3 bases short and J 2 bases short, with 7 bases between. The CDR3 sequence is CASSFQGNYGYTF. CDR3 DNA: TGTGCCAGCAGTTTTCAGGGGAACTATGGCTACACCTTC.

A single count supports this clone. This sequence joins TRBV5-1 and TRBJ1-3; D remains ambiguous. Germline-derived CDR1 and CDR2 are SGHRS and YFSETQ. The V gene lost 0 bases and the J gene lost 0 bases, with 16 bases spanning the gap. CDR3 length: 18 amino acids. The chain's CDR3 is CASSLGPSGIISGNTIYF. CDR3 in DNA: TGCGCCAGCAGCTTGGGCCCCTCGGGTATTATCTCTGGAAACACCATATATTTT.

CDR3 amino acids: CATSRELAGAGTQYF. In DNA form, the CDR3 reads TGTGCCACCAGCAGAGAACTAGCGGGAGCAGGTACGCAGTATTTT. The genes are TRBV15 and TRBJ2-3; 11 nucleotides align to TRBD2. Trimming removed 0 bases from V and 8 bases from J; junction bases left unmatched: 4. CDR1 LNHNV and CDR2 YYDKDF come from the germline V gene (reference sequence). The CDR3 length is 15 residues.

This clone was observed a handful of times. CDR3 sequence (DNA): TGCGCCAGCAGCCACGAAACCCACAGGCCTAACTATGGCTACACCTTC. Translated: CASSHETHRPNYGYTF. The chain uses TRBV4-1 and TRBJ1-2; TRBD1 is a possible D gene (5 bases). Germline CDR1 and CDR2: MGHRA and YSYEKL. The CDR3 is 16 residues long. V gave up 3 bases and J gave up 0 bases, with 14 bases separating them.

The chain recombines TRBV7-3 with TRBJ2-3, with 7 bases identical to TRBD1. The junction had 6 bases not matched to a gene; V was cut back by 5 bases and J by 7 bases. The CDR3 sequence is 13 residues long. Germline CDR1 reads SGHTA; CDR2 reads FQGTGA. The CDR3 DNA reads TGTGCCAGCAGCCCCGGGACAGCCAATACGCAGTATTTT. Translated, it gives CASSPGTANTQYF.

The chain combines TRBV28 with TRBJ2-5; D possibly corresponds to TRBD1 (5 bases). Germline values: CDR1 MDHEN, CDR2 SYDVKM. V was trimmed by 0 bases and J by 2 bases, leaving 7 bases between them. This CDR3 contains 14 residues. The CDR3 is CASSLWQGQETQYF. The CDR3 DNA reads as TGTGCCAGCAGTTTATGGCAGGGTCAAGAGACCCAGTACTTC. Looking up the rest from reference TRBV28 and TRBJ2-5 gives the full variable domain: DVKVTQSSRYLVKRTGEKVFLECVQDMDHENMFWYRQDPGLGLRLIYFSYDVKMKEKGDIPEGYSVSREKKERFSLILESASTNQTSMYLCASSLWQGQETQYFGPGTRLLVL.

The genes are TRBV6-5 and TRBJ2-7; tentatively, D is TRBD1 (5 bases). The CDR3 has 16 amino acids. Trimming shortened V by 0 bases and J by 4 bases, and 16 bases separated the two germline ends. Germline-derived CDR1 and CDR2 are MNHEY and SVGAGI. The CDR3, as DNA: TGTGCCAGCAGTTACTCGAGACCAGGGTTGGGGTACGAGCAGTACTTC. Translated, it gives CASSYSRPGLGYEQYF.

This chain links TRBV7-2 with TRBJ2-4; 7 nucleotides align to TRBD1. After removal of 1 base from V and 9 bases from J, the junction contained 3 bases not matched to a gene. The CDR3 is 13 residues long. Germline V gives CDR1 SGHTA, CDR2 FQGNSA. Here the CDR3 reads CASSLGGGGIQYF. CDR3 bases: TGTGCCAGCAGCTTAGGAGGGGGCGGCATTCAGTACTTC.

The chain recombines TRBV12-3 or TRBV12-4 with TRBJ1-1, with 8 bases matching TRBD1. The J segment lost 5 bases and the V segment lost 5 bases, leaving 1 base of the junction unmatched. CDR3 length equals 12 residues. CDR3 residues: CASSGQGTEAFF. The CDR3 nucleotides read TGTGCCAGCAGTGGACAGGGAACTGAAGCTTTCTTT.